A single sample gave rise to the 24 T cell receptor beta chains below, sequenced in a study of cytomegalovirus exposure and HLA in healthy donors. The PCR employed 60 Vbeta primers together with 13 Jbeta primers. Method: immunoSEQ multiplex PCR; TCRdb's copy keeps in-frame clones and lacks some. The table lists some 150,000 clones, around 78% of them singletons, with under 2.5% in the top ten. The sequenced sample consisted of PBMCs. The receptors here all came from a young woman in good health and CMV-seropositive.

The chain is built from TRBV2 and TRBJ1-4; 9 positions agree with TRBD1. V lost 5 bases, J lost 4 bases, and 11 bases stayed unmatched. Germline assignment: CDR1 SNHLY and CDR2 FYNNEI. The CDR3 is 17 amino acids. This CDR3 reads CASSLQGAFQLNEKLFF. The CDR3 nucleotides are TGTGCCAGCAGTTTACAGGGGGCCTTCCAACTTAATGAAAAACTGTTTTTT.

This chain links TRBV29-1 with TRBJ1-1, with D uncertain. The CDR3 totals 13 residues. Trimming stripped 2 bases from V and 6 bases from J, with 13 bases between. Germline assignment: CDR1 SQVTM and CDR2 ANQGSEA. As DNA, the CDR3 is TGCAGCGTTGAACTCAGGTCCGGGGCTGAAGCTTTCTTT. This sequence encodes CSVELRSGAEAFF.

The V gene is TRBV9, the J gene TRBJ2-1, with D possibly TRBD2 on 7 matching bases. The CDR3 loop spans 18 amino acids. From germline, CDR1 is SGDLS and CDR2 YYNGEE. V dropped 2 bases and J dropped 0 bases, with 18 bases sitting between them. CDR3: CASSVDGGWDYSYNEQFF. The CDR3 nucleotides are TGTGCCAGCAGCGTTGACGGGGGCTGGGACTACTCCTACAATGAGCAGTTCTTC.

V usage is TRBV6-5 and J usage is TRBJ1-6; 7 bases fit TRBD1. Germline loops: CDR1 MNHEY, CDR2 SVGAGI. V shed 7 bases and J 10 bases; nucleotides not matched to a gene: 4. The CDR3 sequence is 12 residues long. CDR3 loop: CASTSQGSPLHF. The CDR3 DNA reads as TGTGCCAGCACCTCACAGGGGTCACCCCTCCACTTT.

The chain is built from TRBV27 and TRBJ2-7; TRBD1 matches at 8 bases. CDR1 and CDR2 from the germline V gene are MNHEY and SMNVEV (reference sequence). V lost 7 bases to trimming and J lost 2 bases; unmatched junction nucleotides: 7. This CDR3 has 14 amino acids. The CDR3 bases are TGTGCCAGCAAGGACAGGGTCTACGCCTACGAGCAGTACTTC. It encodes CASKDRVYAYEQYF.

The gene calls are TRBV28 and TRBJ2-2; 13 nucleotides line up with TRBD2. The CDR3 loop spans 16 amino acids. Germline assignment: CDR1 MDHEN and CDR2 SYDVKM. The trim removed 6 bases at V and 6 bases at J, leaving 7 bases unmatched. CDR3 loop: CASSGLAGVGPGELFF. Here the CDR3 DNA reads TGTGCCAGCAGCGGACTAGCGGGAGTAGGGCCCGGGGAGCTGTTTTTT.

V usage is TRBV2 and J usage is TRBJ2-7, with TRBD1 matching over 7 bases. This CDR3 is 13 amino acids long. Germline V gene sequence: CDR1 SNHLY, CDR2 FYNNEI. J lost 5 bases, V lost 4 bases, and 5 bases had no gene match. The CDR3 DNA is TGTGCCAGCAGTGTAGGACAGGAGGACGAGCAGTACTTC. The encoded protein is CASSVGQEDEQYF.

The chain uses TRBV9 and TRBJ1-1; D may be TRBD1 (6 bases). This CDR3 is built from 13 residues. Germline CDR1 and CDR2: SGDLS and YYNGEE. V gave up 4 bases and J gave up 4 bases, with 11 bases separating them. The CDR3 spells CASSSGGGTEAFF. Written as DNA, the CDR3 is TGTGCCAGCAGCTCGGGAGGGGGCACTGAAGCTTTCTTT. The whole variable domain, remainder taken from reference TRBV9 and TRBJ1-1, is DSGVTQTPKHLITATGQRVTLRCSPRSGDLSVYWYQQSLDQGLQFLIQYYNGEERAKGNILERFSAQQFPDLHSELNLSSLELGDSALYFCASSSGGGTEAFFGQGTRLTVV.

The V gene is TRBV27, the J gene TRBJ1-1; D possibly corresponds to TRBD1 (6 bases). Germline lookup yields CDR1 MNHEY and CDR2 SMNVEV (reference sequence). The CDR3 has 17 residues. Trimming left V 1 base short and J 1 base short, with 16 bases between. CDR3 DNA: TGTGCCAGCAGTTTATTTGGGGCAGGGGCCCAGAACACTGAAGCTTTCTTT. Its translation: CASSLFGAGAQNTEAFF.

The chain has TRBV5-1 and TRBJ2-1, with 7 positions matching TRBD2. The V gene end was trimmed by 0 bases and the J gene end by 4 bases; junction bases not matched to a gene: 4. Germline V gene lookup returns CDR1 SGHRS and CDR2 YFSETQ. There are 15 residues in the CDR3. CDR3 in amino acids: CASSLAGTIYNEQFF. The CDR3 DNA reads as TGCGCCAGCAGCTTGGCTGGGACTATTTACAATGAGCAGTTCTTC. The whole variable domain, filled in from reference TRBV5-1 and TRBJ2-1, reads KAGVTQTPRYLIKTRGQQVTLSCSPISGHRSVSWYQQTPGQGLQFLFEYFSETQRNKGNFPGRFSGRQFSNSRSEMNVSTLELGDSALYLCASSLAGTIYNEQFFGPGTRLTVL.

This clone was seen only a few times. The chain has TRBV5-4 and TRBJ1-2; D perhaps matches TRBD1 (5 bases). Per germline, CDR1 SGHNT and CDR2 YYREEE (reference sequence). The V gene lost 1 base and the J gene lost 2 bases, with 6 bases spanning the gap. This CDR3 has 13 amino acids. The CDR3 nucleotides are TGTGCCAGCAGCTTGCCAGGGAACTATGGCTACACCTTC. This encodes CASSLPGNYGYTF.

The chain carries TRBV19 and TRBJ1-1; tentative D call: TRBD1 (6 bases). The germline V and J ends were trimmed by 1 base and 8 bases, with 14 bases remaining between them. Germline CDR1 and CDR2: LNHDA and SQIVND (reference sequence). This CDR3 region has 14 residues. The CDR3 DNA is TGTGCCAGTAGTATAGGGGACACTCAAAGGGAAGCTTTCTTT. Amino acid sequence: CASSIGDTQREAFF.

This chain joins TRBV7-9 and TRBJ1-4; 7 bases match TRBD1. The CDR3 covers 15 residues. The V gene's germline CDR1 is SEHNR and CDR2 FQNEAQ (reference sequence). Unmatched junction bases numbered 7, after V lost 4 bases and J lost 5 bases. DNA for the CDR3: TGTGCCAGCAGCTCGACAACAGGGGTGAATGAAAAACTGTTTTTT. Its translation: CASSSTTGVNEKLFF.

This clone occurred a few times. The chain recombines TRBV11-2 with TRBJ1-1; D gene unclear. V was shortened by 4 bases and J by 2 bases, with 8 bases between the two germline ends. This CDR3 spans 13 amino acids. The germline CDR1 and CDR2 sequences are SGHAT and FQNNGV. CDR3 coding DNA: TGTGCCAGCAGCTCCCCGCGAAACACTGAAGCTTTCTTT. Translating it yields CASSSPRNTEAFF.

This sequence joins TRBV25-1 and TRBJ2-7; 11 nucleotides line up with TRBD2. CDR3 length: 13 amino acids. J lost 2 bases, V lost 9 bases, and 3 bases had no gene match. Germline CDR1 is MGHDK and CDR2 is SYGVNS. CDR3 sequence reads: CASLAGGAYEQYF. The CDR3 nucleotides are TGTGCCAGTTTAGCGGGAGGGGCCTACGAGCAGTACTTC.

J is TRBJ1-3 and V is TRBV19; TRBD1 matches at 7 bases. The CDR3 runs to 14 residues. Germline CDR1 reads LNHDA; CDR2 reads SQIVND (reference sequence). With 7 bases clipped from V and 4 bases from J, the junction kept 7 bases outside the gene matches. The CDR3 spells CASKSGTAGNTIYF. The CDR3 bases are TGTGCCAGTAAATCCGGGACAGCAGGAAACACCATATATTTT. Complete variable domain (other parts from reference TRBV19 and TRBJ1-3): DGGITQSPKYLFRKEGQNVTLSCEQNLNHDAMYWYRQDPGQGLRLIYYSQIVNDFQKGDIAEGYSVSREKKESFPLTVTSAQKNPTAFYLCASKSGTAGNTIYFGEGSWLTVV.

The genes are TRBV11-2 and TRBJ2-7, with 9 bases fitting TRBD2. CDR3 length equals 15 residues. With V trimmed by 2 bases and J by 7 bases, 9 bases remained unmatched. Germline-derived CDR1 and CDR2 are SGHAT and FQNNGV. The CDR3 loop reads CASSLNAGGPREQYF. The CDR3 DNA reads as TGTGCCAGCAGCTTAAACGCGGGGGGGCCGAGAGAGCAGTACTTC.

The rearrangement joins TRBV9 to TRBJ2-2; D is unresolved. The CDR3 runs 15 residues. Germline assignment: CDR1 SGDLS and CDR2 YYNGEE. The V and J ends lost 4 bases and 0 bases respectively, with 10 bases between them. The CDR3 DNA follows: TGTGCCAGCAGCTTTTACTCGACGAACACCGGGGAGCTGTTTTTT. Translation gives CASSFYSTNTGELFF.

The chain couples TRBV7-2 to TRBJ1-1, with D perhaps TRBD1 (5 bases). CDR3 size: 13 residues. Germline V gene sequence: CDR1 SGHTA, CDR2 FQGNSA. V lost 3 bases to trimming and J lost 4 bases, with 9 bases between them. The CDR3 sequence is CASSFTGVTEAFF. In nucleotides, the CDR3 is TGTGCCAGCAGCTTTACAGGTGTCACTGAAGCTTTCTTT.

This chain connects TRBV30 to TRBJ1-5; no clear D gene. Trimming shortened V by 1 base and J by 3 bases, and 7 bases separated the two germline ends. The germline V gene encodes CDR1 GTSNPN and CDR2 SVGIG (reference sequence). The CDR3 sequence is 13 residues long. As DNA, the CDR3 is TGTGCCTGGAGTGAACAGCACAATCAGCCCCAGCATTTT. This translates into CAWSEQHNQPQHF.

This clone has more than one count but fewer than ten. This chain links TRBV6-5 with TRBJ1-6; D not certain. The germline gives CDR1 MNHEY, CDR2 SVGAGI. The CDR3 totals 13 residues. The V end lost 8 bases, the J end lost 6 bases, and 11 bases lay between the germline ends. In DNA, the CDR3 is TGTGCCAGCTGTTGGGAGGGTAATTCACCCCTCCACTTT. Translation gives CASCWEGNSPLHF.

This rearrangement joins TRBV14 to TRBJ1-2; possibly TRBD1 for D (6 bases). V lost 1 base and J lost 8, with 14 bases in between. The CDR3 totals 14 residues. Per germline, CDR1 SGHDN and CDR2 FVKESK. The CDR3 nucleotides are TGTGCCAGCAGCCAAGGTGACAGGCGGAGAGGCTACACCTTC. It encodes CASSQGDRRRGYTF.

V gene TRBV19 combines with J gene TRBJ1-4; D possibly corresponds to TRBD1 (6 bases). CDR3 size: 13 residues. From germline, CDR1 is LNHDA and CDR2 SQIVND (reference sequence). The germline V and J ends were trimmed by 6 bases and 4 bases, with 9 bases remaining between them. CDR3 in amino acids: CASRDSYNEKLFF. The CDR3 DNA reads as TGTGCCAGTAGGGACAGTTATAATGAAAAACTGTTTTTT.

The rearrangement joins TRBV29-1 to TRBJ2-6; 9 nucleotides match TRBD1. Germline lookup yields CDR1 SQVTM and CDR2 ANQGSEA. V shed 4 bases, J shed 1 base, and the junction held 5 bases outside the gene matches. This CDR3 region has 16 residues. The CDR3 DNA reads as TGCAGCGTTGCGGGACAGGGAGCTTCTGGGGCCAACGTCCTGACTTTC. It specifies CSVAGQGASGANVLTF.